This T cell receptor (beta chain) appears in the sequencing data of a study of post-analysis software for immune sequencing data. Findings of the study overall: About 5 TRBV segments were significantly more frequent in patients than in controls. TRBV5-6, TRBV5-1 and TRBV20-1 were among these segments. Controls showed significantly higher normalized Chao1 diversity than did multiple sclerosis patients.

Unique molecular identifiers were carried by the TCR beta cDNA libraries. TCRdb reprocessed the PCR reads via MiXCR and lists one record per CDR3 protein. This sample yields approximately 630,000 distinct CDR3 sequences, of which 59% are seen a single time; about 11% belongs to the top ten. The germline V gene has CDR1 SGHVS and CDR2 FNYEAQ. The trim removed 2 bases at V and 4 bases at J, leaving 9 bases unmatched. This CDR3 is 17 amino acids long. This clonotype has a handful of counts. The antigen is undetermined. The chain links TRBV7-6 to TRBJ2-1; 9 bases align to TRBD2. This TCR was recovered from a girl between 2 and 10 years old with multiple sclerosis. Material for sequencing was blood. DNA of the CDR3: TGTGCCAGCAGCTTACACGGGCGGCTAGCGGGATACAATGAGCAGTTCTTC. Encoded protein: CASSLHGRLAGYNEQFF.